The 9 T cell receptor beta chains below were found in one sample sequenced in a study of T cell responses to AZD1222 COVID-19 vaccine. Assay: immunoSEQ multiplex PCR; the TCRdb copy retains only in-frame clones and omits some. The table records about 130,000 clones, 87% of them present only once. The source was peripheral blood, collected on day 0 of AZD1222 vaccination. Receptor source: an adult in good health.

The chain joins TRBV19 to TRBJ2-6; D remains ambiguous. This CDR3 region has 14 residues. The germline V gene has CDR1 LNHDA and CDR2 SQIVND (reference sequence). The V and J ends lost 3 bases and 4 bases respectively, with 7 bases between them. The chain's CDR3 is CASSIRAGANVLTF. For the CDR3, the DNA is TGTGCCAGTAGTATCCGAGCAGGGGCCAACGTCCTGACTTTC.

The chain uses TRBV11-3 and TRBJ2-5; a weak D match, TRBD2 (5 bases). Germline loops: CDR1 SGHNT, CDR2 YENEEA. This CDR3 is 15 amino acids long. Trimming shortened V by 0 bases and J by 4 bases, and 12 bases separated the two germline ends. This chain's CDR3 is CASSLEGQRGETQYF. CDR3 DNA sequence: TGTGCCAGCAGCTTAGAAGGGCAACGGGGAGAGACCCAGTACTTC.

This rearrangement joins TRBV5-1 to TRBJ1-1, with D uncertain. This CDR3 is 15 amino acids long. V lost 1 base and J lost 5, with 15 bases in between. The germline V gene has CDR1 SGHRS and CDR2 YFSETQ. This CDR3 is CASSLLRLGETEAFF. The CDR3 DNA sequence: TGCGCCAGCAGCTTGTTAAGACTTGGCGAGACTGAAGCTTTCTTT.

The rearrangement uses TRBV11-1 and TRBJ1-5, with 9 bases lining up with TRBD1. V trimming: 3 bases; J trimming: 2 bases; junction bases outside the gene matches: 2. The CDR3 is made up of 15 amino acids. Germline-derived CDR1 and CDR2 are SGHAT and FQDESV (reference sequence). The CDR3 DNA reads TGTGCCAGCAGCTTGGACAGGGGCCGCAATCAGCCCCAGCATTTT. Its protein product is CASSLDRGRNQPQHF.

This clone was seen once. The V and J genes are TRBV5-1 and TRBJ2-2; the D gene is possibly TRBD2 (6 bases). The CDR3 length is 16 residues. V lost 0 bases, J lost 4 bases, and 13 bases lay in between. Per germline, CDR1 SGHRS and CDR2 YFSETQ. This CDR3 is CASSLVSLGGTGELFF. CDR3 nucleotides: TGCGCCAGCAGCTTGGTCTCTCTGGGGGGCACCGGGGAGCTGTTTTTT. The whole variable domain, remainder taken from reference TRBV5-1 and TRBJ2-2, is KAGVTQTPRYLIKTRGQQVTLSCSPISGHRSVSWYQQTPGQGLQFLFEYFSETQRNKGNFPGRFSGRQFSNSRSEMNVSTLELGDSALYLCASSLVSLGGTGELFFGEGSRLTVL.

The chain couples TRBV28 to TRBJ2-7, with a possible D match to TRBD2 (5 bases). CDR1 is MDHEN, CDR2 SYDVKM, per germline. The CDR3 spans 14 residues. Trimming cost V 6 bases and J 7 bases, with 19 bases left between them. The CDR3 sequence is CASSPGIGFFEQYF. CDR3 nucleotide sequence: TGTGCCAGCAGCCCCGGGATAGGGTTTTTTGAGCAGTACTTC.

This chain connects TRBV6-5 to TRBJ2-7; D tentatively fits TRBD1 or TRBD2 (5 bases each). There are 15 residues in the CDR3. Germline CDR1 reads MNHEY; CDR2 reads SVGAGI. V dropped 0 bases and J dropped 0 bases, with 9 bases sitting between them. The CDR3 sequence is CASSYSRDDSYEQYF. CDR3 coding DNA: TGTGCCAGCAGTTACTCGAGGGACGACTCCTACGAGCAGTACTTC.

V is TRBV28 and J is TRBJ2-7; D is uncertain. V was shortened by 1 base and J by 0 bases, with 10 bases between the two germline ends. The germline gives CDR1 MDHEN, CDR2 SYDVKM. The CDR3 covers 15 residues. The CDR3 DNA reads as TGTGCCAGCAGTTTATTAAGAGATAGCTCCTACGAGCAGTACTTC. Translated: CASSLLRDSSYEQYF.

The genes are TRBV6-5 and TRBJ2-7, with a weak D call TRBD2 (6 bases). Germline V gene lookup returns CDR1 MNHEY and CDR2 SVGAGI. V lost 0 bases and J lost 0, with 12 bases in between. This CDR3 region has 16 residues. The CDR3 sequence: CASSYSGNSGSYEQYF. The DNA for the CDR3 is TGTGCCAGCAGTTACTCGGGTAATAGCGGCTCCTACGAGCAGTACTTC.